The source of this TCR beta chain is a study of T cell responses to AZD1222 COVID-19 vaccine. Findings of the study overall: Of spike-specific TCRs, nearly half reportedly target regions left unmutated in variants.

As to this clone: Its specificity is unknown.

This CDR3 spans 14 amino acids. The V and J ends lost 0 bases and 8 bases respectively, with 11 bases between them. CDR1 is SGHDT and CDR2 is YYEEEE in the germline V gene. Profiled with immunoSEQ multiplex PCR; TCRdb holds only in-frame clones, not every one. The sample consists of roughly 93,000 clones, 89% of them appearing once. The chain is built from TRBV5-6 and TRBJ1-4; D uncertain. The clonotype comes from an adult in good health. The material was peripheral blood, obtained on day 0 of AZD1222 vaccination. The CDR3 is CASSLVSPGEKLFF. CDR3 DNA sequence: TGTGCCAGCAGCTTGGTTTCCCCCGGGGAAAAACTGTTTTTT.